This TCR beta chain was captured by sequencing in a study of Graves' ophthalmopathy and Graves' hyperthyroidism. Points from the study as a whole: Blood was where most expanded thyroid clonotypes above 0.001 frequency also turned up. Ophthalmopathy and stable hyperthyroidism were discriminated by a 13-signature model, with roughly 90% sensitivity and approximately 81% specificity.

In the case of this clonotype: The antigen remains unidentified.

Investigators amplified TCR beta CDR3 regions from RNA transcripts. Second-round multiplex PCR came after first-round RT-PCR with HTBI primers. Via MiXCR, TCRdb re-called the multiplex PCR reads, giving one row per CDR3 protein. This repertoire shows hundreds of thousands of distinct CDR3 sequences, over 20% found once; its top ten account for roughly 3%. Serum thyroxine and TRAb, along with clinical symptoms, thyroid ultrasound and orbital computed tomography, were what diagnosis relied on. Trimming shortened V by 0 bases and J by 10 bases, and 19 bases separated the two germline ends. The germline V gene encodes CDR1 SGHVS and CDR2 FQNEAQ. CDR3 length: 17 amino acids.

This clonotype was sampled from a woman aged 18-35 years with stable Graves' hyperthyroidism. What was sequenced was peripheral blood. The chain is built from TRBV7-8 and TRBJ1-6; the D gene is possibly TRBD1 (5 bases). The CDR3 bases are TGTGCCAGCAGCTTAGCCCTCCAAGGGAGGGGAACCTCACCCCTCCACTTT. This codes for CASSLALQGRGTSPLHF.